This TCR beta chain was obtained from a study of blood T cell repertoires in COVID-19 (dated by TCRdb to about 2020). Regarding the research as a whole: The collaborator samples originated in the United States, Italy and Spain and spanned the acute and convalescent phases of COVID-19. The material from the prospective study consisted of cDNA or gDNA derived from T cells, B-cell-depleted T cells, or PBMCs. Subjects who had been exposed to COVID-19, were actively infected with it, or had recovered from it provided the deeply sampled blood TCRbeta repertoires that made up the dataset. The repertoires were released in a freely available public database meant as a resource for research on the immune response to SARS-CoV-2. The samples were drawn from two sources: the first 160 participants of the ongoing ImmuneRACE study, and approximately 1,300 subjects contributed by 6 global collaborators. The sample metadata nearly always contained a de-identified subject ID, COVID-19 status, age in years and sex. Where available, HLA class I and class II types were obtained from metadata supplied by the sample provider rather than from assay-based typing.

Collaborating institutions collected whole blood in K2EDTA tubes following their own protocols. Collaborator samples were shipped for TCRbeta analysis as frozen whole blood, isolated PBMCs, or DNA extracted from either sample type. From the germline V gene, CDR1 is SGHRS and CDR2 is YFSETQ. From the cysteine up to the phenylalanine, the CDR3 has a length of 18 residues. Left in the record is the CDR3 DNA by itself, 54 bases read in frame from the first base. Compared with germline, V lacks 0 bases and J lacks 4 bases; bases without a gene match: 14. The immunoSEQ Assay, a bias-controlled multiplex PCR, was used to amplify TCRbeta CDR3 regions from genomic DNA. The paper's data handling went like this. The number of nucleated cells in each sample was estimated by amplification of reference gene primers within the assay. Sequence reads were collapsed and filtered to measure the absolute abundance of every unique TCRbeta CDR3 rearrangement. For each sample, productive Simpson clonality was calculated by taking the square root of Simpson's diversity index across productive rearrangements. TCRdb obtained this table from immuneACCESS and retained in-frame rearrangements with V and J assigned. These tables miss some clones; where compared with another copy, unresolved V genes account for less than half of the shortfall, and the remainder is unexplained. The DNA gave D and trimming, while V, J and clone size come from that table. Present in this sample are under 150,000 clones, about four fifths of which were seen just once. Of the sample, 8% to 10% falls within the top ten clones.

Overall results and qualifications from the work: Clinical and demographic metadata were provided uncurated, with the amount varying by source and participant.

About this clone: Its antigen target is currently unknown. One base away there is no much larger clone; base qualities are not given.

This TCR was sampled from a middle-aged man with active or convalescent COVID-19. Material: peripheral blood. The V gene is TRBV5-1 and the J gene is TRBJ1-1, and 8 junction bases match TRBD1. The DNA is TGCGCCAGCAGCTTGGGCTCCTATACCGGACAGGGAGGCACTGAAGCTTTCTTT. Its translation is CASSLGSYTGQGGTEAFF.